This T cell receptor beta chain stems from a study of cytomegalovirus exposure and HLA in healthy donors. Points from the study as a whole: In a later analysis, TCR beta V- and J-gene trimming was associated with a missense DCLRE1C variant. A few CMV-associated chains proved CMV antigen-specific in vitro. In an earlier analysis, productive rearrangement rates for most beta V segments clustered near 87% or 30%.

The PCR had 60 Vbeta and 13 Jbeta primers. The data were produced by immunoSEQ multiplex PCR, yet TCRdb's version contains in-frame clones alone and is incomplete. The sample includes approximately 37,000 clones, 80% of them seen just once. As concerns this clone: What it binds is not known.

V was clipped by 3 bases and J by 1 base, with 6 bases between them. The CDR3 runs to 12 residues. Germline lookup yields CDR1 GTSNPN and CDR2 SVGIG (reference sequence). The chain uses TRBV30 and TRBJ1-1; no clear D gene. The sequencing sample was made of PBMCs. This TCR derives from a male donor in good health and CMV-seronegative. CDR3 bases: TGTGCCTGGAGACTAACGAACACTGAAGCTTTCTTT. Translated: CAWRLTNTEAFF.